This T cell receptor (beta chain) was captured in a study of blood T cell repertoires in COVID-19. Study summary: Nucleic acid was either cDNA or gDNA, and it came from T cells, B-cell-depleted T cells, or PBMCs.

Per germline, CDR1 LGHDT and CDR2 YNNKEL (reference sequence). V lost 3 bases and J lost 3, with 12 bases in between. The CDR3 sequence is 15 residues long. Measured with immunoSEQ multiplex PCR; TCRdb has only the in-frame clones, and not every one. The table has about 150,000 clones, around 90% seen once; the top ten hold roughly 0.51%. This clone was observed a single time. Sequenced input: peripheral blood. The sequence was obtained from a man aged 45-65 years with acute or convalescent COVID-19. The chain joins TRBV3-1 (or the pseudogene TRBV3-2) to TRBJ1-3; D unresolved. CDR3 sequence (DNA): TGTGCCAGCAGCCATATAGGCAGGCATGGAAACACCATATATTTT. This gives the protein CASSHIGRHGNTIYF.